This T cell receptor (beta chain) was found in a study of OX40 agonist ivuxolimab in advanced cancers. Study background: Ivuxolimab was delivered to patients intravenously every 2 weeks at doses spanning 0.01 to 10 mg/kg. Two cutaneous melanoma patients and one hepatocellular carcinoma patient, three in all, had partial responses.

TCRdb's table, derived via immunoSEQ multiplex PCR, lists solely in-frame clones and lacks some. The table includes about 61,000 clones, roughly 90% detected once. Germline V gives CDR1 MNHEY, CDR2 SVGAGI. This CDR3 comprises 14 residues. The ends were cut back, 2 bases at V and 8 bases at J, with 15 bases in the middle. This clone showed up just a few times. Its antigen is as yet unknown. Study outcomes and limitations: Compared with CD4+, CD8+ T cells on average had more expanded clones.

This sample comprised CD4+ or CD8+ T cells sorted from blood, obtained in a trial of the OX40 agonist ivuxolimab. This sequence was found in an adult with an advanced solid tumor such as melanoma, head and neck, liver or kidney cancer. The chain is built from TRBV6-5 and TRBJ1-2; D gene unclear. CDR3 in DNA: TGTGCCAGCAGTTACGACGGGGAAGTGCAAGGCTACACCTTC. Protein sequence: CASSYDGEVQGYTF.